This TCR beta chain was sequenced for a study of shared clonotypes between healthy human individuals. Profiling relied on immunoSEQ multiplex PCR, and the TCRdb table lists in-frame clones only, not all of them. The sample consists of 1 million to 1.3 million clones, approximately 80% of them appearing once. Germline CDR1 and CDR2: SGHTA and FQGNSA. The V end was cut by 8 bases, the J end by 1 base, with 11 bases between. The CDR3 extends over 13 amino acids. The rearrangement uses TRBV7-2 and TRBJ1-1; D possibly corresponds to TRBD1 (6 bases). Sequencing was performed on memory CD4+ T cells from PBMCs. Subset of the sample: CD45RA-negative fraction. The clonotype was recovered from a man younger than 35 in good health. Some clones in this sample may be carry-over from other donors' samples. This CDR3 reads CASQIQGNTEAFF. CDR3 sequence (DNA): TGTGCCAGCCAGATACAGGGGAACACTGAAGCTTTCTTT.